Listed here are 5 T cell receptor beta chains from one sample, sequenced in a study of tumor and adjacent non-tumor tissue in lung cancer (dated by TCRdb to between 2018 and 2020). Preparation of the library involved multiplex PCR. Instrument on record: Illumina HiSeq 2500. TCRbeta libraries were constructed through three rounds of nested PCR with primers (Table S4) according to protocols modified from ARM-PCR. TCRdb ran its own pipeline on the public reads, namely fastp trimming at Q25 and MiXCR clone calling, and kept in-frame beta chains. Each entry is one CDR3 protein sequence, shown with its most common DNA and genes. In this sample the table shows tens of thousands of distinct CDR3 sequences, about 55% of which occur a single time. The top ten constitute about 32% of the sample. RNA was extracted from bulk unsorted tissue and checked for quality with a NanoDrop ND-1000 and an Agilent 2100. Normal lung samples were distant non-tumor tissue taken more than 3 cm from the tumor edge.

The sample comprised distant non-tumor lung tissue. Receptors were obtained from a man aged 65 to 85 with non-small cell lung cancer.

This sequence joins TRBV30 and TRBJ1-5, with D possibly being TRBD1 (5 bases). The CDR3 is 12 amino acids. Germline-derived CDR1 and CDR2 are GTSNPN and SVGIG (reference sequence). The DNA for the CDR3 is TGTACCCGGAGTTTACAGGATCAGCCCCAGCATTTT. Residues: CTRSLQDQPQHF.

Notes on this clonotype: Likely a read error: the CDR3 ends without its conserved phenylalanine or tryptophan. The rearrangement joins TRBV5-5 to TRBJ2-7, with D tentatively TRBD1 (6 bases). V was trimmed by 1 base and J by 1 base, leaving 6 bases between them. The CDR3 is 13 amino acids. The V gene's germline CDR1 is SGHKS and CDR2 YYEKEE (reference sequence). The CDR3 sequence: CASSLTGSYEQYY. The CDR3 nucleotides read TGTGCCAGCAGCTTGACAGGGTCCTACGAGCAGTACTAC.

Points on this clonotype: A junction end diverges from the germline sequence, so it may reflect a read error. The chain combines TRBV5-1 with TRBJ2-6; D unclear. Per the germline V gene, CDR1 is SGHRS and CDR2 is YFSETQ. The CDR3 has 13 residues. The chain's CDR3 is CASLDSGVNVLAF. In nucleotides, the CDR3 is TGCGCCAGCTTAGATTCTGGGGTCAACGTCCTGGCTTTC.

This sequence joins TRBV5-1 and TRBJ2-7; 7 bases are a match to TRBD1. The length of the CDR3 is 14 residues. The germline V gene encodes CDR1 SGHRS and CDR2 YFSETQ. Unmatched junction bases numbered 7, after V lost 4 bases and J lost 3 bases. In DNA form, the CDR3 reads TGCGCCAGCAGCCCCGCTAACAGGGGCTACGAGCAGTACTTC. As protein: CASSPANRGYEQYF.

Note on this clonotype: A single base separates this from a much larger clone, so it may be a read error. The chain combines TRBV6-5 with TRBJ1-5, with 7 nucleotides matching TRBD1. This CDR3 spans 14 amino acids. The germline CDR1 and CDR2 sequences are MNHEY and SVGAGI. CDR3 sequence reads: CVSSSGTANQPQHF. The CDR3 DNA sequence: TGTGTCAGCAGCTCCGGGACAGCGAATCAGCCCCAGCATTTT.